What follows describes a single T cell receptor (beta chain). CDR3 length: 14 amino acids. With 6 bases clipped from V and 1 base from J, the junction kept 5 bases outside the gene matches. From germline, CDR1 is LNHDA and CDR2 SQIVND (reference sequence). These data are taken from a study of shared clonotypes between healthy human individuals. Study details: The donor group consisted of two women and a few men, aged 18 to 49.

Genomic DNA of every subset was divided equally among multiple immunoSEQ plates. Profiled with immunoSEQ multiplex PCR; TCRdb holds only in-frame clones, not every one. This table holds a few hundred thousand clones, roughly 79% found once. It was about 84 million PBMCs that unsorted samples used for genomic DNA. The TCR originated in a woman aged 40 to 55 in good health. Some clones in this sample may be carry-over from other donors' samples. The J gene is TRBJ1-1, the V gene TRBV19, with TRBD1 identical over 7 bases. Sequencing input: PBMCs. The CDR3 sequence: CASSQGQWNTEAFF. The CDR3 DNA is TGTGCCAGTAGCCAGGGACAGTGGAACACTGAAGCTTTCTTT. Complete variable domain (other parts from reference TRBV19 and TRBJ1-1): DGGITQSPKYLFRKEGQNVTLSCEQNLNHDAMYWYRQDPGQGLRLIYYSQIVNDFQKGDIAEGYSVSREKKESFPLTVTSAQKNPTAFYLCASSQGQWNTEAFFGQGTRLTVV.